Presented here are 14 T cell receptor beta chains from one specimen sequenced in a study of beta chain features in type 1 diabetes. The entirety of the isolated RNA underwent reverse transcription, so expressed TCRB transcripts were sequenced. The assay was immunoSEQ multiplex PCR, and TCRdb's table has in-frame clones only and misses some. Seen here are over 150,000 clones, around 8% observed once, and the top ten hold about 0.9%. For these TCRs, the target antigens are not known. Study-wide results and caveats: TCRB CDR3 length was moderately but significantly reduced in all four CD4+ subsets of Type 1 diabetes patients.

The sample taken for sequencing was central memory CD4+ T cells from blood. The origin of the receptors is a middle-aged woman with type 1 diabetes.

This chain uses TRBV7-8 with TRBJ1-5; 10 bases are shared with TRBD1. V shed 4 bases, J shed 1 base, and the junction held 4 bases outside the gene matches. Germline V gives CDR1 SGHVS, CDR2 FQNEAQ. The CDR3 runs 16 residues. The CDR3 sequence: CASSSTGGRSNQPQHF. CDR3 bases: TGTGCCAGCAGCTCGACAGGGGGCCGGAGCAATCAGCCCCAGCATTTT.

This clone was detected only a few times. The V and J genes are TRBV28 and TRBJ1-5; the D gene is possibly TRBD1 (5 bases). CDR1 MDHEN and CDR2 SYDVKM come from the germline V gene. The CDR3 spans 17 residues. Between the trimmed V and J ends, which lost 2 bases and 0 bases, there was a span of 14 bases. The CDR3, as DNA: TGTGCCAGCAGTTTAGGGGGAGGCCTCTATAGCAATCAGCCCCAGCATTTT. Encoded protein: CASSLGGGLYSNQPQHF.

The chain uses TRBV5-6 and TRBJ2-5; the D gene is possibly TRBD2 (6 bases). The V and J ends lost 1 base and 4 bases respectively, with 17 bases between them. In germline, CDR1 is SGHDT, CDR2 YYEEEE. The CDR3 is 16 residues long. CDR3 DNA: TGTGCCAGCAGCTTGAGTGGCGGGAAGGGAGGAGAGACCCAGTACTTC. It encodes CASSLSGGKGGETQYF.

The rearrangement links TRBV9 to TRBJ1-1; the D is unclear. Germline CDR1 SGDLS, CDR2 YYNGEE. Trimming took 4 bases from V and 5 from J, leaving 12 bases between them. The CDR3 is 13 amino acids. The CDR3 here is CASSSGGRTEAFF. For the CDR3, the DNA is TGTGCCAGCAGCTCGGGAGGAAGGACTGAAGCTTTCTTT. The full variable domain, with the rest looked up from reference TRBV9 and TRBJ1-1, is DSGVTQTPKHLITATGQRVTLRCSPRSGDLSVYWYQQSLDQGLQFLIQYYNGEERAKGNILERFSAQQFPDLHSELNLSSLELGDSALYFCASSSGGRTEAFFGQGTRLTVV.

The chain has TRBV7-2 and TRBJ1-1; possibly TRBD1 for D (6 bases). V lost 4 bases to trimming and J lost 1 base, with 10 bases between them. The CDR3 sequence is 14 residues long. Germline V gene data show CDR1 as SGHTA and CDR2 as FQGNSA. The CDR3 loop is CASSSYRENTEAFF. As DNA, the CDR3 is TGTGCCAGCAGCTCCTACAGGGAGAACACTGAAGCTTTCTTT.

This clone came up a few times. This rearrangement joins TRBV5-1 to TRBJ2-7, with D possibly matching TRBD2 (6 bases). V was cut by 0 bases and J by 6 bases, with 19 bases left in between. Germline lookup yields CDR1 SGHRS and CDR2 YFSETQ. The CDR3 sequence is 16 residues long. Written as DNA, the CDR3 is TGCGCCAGCAGCTTGGATTCGGGAGCCACTCCTACCGAGCAGTACTTC. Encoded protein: CASSLDSGATPTEQYF.

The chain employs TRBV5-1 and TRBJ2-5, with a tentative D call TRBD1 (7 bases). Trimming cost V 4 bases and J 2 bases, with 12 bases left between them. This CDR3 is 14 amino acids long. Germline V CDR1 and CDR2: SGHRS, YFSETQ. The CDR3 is CASSRGTDQETQYF. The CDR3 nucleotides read TGCGCCAGCAGCCGCGGGACAGATCAAGAGACCCAGTACTTC.

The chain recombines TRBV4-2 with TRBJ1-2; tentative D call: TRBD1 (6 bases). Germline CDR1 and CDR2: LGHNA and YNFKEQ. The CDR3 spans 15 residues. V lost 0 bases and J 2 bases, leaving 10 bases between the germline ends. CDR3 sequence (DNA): TGTGCCAGCAGCCAAGACCCACAGGGCAACTATGGCTACACCTTC. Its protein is CASSQDPQGNYGYTF.

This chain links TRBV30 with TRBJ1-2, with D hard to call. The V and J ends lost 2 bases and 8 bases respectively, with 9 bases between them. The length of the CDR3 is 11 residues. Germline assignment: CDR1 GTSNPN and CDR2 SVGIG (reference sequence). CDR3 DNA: TGTGCCTGGAGTCCGAGTGAAGGCTACACCTTC. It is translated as CAWSPSEGYTF.

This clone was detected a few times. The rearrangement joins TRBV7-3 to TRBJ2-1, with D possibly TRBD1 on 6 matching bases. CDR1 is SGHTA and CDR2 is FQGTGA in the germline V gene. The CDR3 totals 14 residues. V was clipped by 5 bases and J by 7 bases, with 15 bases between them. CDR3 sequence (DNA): TGTGCCAGCAGCCTCTCGACAGGAAGGAATGAGCAGTTCTTC. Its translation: CASSLSTGRNEQFF.

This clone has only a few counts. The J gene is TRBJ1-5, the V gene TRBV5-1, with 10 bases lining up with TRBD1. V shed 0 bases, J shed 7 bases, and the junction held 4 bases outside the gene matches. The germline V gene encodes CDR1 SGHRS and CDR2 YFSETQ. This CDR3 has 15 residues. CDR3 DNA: TGCGCCAGCAGCTTGGAGACAGGGGGCCAACAGCCCCAGCATTTT. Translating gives CASSLETGGQQPQHF. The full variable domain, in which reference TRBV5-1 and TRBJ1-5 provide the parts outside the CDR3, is KAGVTQTPRYLIKTRGQQVTLSCSPISGHRSVSWYQQTPGQGLQFLFEYFSETQRNKGNFPGRFSGRQFSNSRSEMNVSTLELGDSALYLCASSLETGGQQPQHFGDGTRLSIL.

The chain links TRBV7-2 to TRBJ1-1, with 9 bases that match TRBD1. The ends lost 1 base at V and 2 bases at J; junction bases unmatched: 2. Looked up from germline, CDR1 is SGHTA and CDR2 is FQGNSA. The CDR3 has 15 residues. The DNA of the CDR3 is TGTGCCAGCAGCTTAGACAGGGGGCAAAACACTGAAGCTTTCTTT. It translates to CASSLDRGQNTEAFF.

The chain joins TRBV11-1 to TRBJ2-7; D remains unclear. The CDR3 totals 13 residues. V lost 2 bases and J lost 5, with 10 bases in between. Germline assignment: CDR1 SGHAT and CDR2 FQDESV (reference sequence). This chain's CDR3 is CASSLTIQNEQYF. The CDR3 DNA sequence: TGTGCCAGCAGCTTAACGATCCAGAACGAGCAGTACTTC.

The CDR3 DNA is TGCGCCAGCAGCTTGGAACTTAAATCGAGGACTGAAGCTTTCTTT. It translates to CASSLELKSRTEAFF. The rearrangement joins TRBV5-1 to TRBJ1-1; D call uncertain. The CDR3 runs 15 residues. The V end was cut by 0 bases, the J end by 5 bases, with 14 bases between. The germline CDR1 and CDR2 sequences are SGHRS and YFSETQ.